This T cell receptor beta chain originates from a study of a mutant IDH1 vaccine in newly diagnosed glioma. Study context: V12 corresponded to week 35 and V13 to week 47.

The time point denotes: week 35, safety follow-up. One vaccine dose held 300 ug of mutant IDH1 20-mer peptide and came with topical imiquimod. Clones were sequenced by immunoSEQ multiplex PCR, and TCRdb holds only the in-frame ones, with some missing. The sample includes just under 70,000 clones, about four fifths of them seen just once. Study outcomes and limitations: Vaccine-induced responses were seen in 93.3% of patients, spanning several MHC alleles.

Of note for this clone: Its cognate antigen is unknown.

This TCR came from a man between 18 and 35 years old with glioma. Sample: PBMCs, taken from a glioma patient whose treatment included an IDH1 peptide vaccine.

The CDR3 sequence: CASSLETGGEQYF. CDR3 DNA: TGTGCCAGCAGCTTAGAAACCGGGGGCGAGCAGTACTTC. The V and J genes are TRBV11-3 and TRBJ2-7, with D perhaps TRBD2 (6 bases). Per the germline V gene, CDR1 is SGHNT and CDR2 is YENEEA. With 0 bases removed from V and 6 bases from J, the gap between germline ends came to 9 bases. The CDR3 is 13 amino acids.